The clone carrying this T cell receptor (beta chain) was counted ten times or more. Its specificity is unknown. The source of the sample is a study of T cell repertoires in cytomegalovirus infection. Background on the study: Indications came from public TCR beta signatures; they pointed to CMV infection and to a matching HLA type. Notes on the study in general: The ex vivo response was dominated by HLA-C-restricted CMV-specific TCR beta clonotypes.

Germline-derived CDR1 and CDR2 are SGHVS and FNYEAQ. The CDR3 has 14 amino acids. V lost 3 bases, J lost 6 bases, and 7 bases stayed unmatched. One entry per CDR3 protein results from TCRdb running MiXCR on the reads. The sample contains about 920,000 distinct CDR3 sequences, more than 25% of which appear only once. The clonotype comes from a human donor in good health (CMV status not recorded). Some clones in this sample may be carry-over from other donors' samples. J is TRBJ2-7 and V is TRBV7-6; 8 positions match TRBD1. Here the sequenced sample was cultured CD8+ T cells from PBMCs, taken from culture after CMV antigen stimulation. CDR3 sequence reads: CASSFLPGQAEQYF. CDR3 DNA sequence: TGTGCCAGCAGCTTCCTACCGGGACAGGCCGAGCAGTACTTC.